The entry that follows covers one T cell receptor beta chain sequence. The data belong to a study of T-cell reconstitution after alpha-beta-depleted transplantation in children. Preparing the TCRbeta library involved the use of unique molecular identifiers. MiXCR was run by TCRdb on the PCR reads, yielding one entry per CDR3 protein. This sample has hundreds of thousands of distinct CDR3 sequences, with approximately 12% found just once. The germline gives CDR1 KGHSH, CDR2 LQKENI. The CDR3 is 15 amino acids. The junction had 3 bases not matched to a gene; V was cut back by 4 bases and J by 2 bases. Specimen: PBMCs from the stem cell graft donor, collected from the stem cell graft. This clonotype was sampled from a human donor who donated a stem cell graft to a child with combined immunodeficiency. The chain is built from TRBV18 and TRBJ2-1, with TRBD2 matching over 9 bases. CDR3 in amino acids: CASSRGGRAYNEQFF. CDR3 DNA sequence: TGTGCCAGCTCACGAGGCGGGAGGGCCTACAATGAGCAGTTCTTC. Full variable domain (outside the CDR3, taken from reference TRBV18 and TRBJ2-1): NAGVMQNPRHLVRRRGQEARLRCSPMKGHSHVYWYRQLPEEGLKFMVYLQKENIIDESGMPKERFSAEFPKEGPSILRIQQVVRGDSAAYFCASSRGGRAYNEQFFGPGTRLTVL.